A selection of T cell receptor beta chains follows, all from one sample in a study of a mutant IDH1 vaccine in newly diagnosed glioma. TCRdb keeps only in-frame clones here, not all; method: immunoSEQ multiplex PCR. The profile covers around 69,000 clones, with around 84% appearing a single time and approximately 2% taken by the ten largest. For these receptors, no antigen is known. Sequencing was performed on PBMCs, taken from a glioma patient whose treatment included an IDH1 peptide vaccine. The receptors were sampled from a man aged 25 to 40 with glioma. Each CDR3 is given with its conserved first and last residue. The order of the fields is V gene, clone size, J gene, D gene, CDR3 DNA, CDR3 protein. D genes are given only for firm matches. Some rows have no size entry. The others give once, few or many, or a class for an expanded clone.

TRBV19,.,TRBJ1-5,TRBD1,TGTGCCAGTAGTATAAGGGGGGCAGGGGGTAGCAATCAGCCCCAGCATTTT,CASSIRGAGGSNQPQHF
TRBV19,.,TRBJ1-1,.,TGTGCCAGTAGTATACTGATGAACACTGAAGCTTTCTTT,CASSILMNTEAFF
TRBV19,.,TRBJ2-1,.,TGTGCCAGTAGTCGCAGGGGCTCCTACAATGAGCAGTTCTTC,CASSRRGSYNEQFF
TRBV7-6,.,TRBJ2-1,TRBD2,TGTGCCAGCAGCAATCGACTAGCGGGACCGGAGGAGCAGTTCTTC,CASSNRLAGPEEQFF
TRBV4-1,.,TRBJ2-7,TRBD1,TGCGCCAGCAGCCAAGAAGAGACAGGGGGCTCCTACGAGCAGTACTTC,CASSQEETGGSYEQYF
TRBV14,.,TRBJ1-6,.,TGTGCCAGCCGCACGAAAACAACCGGGACCCACGGCAATTCACCCCTCCACTTT,CASRTKTTGTHGNSPLHF
TRBV28,once,TRBJ1-5,TRBD1,TGTGCCAGCAGCTACCAGGGGGCAAATCAGCCCCAGCATTTT,CASSYQGANQPQHF
TRBV7-9,.,TRBJ2-1,.,TGTGCCAGCAGCTTAGCGGGGACCTACAATGAGCAGTTCTTC,CASSLAGTYNEQFF
TRBV7-7,once,TRBJ2-6,.,TGTGCCAGCAGCCCCTACATGCCACAAAGTCGGGCCAACGTCCTGACTTTC,CASSPYMPQSRANVLTF
TRBV19,.,TRBJ2-7,TRBD2,TGTGCCAGTAGTCTATGGACTAGCGGGGCTATCTACGAGCAGTACTTC,CASSLWTSGAIYEQYF
TRBV4-2,.,TRBJ2-7,.,TGTGCCAGCAGCCAAGAACACCTCGAAAAGAGGGGCTACGAGCAGTACTTC,CASSQEHLEKRGYEQYF
TRBV4-1,.,TRBJ2-1,TRBD1,TGCGCCAGCAGCCGCGGACAGGGGAAAGATGAGCAGTTCTTC,CASSRGQGKDEQFF
TRBV18,.,TRBJ1-1,.,TGTGCCAGCTCGCCGAGAGTTGAGTTGGACACTGAAGCTTTCTTT,CASSPRVELDTEAFF
TRBV4-1,.,TRBJ1-2,.,TGCGCCAGCAGCCCTATGGACAGCCTGTCGGGTGGCTACACCTTC,CASSPMDSLSGGYTF
TRBV4-3,once,TRBJ2-1,TRBD2,TGCGCCAGCAGCTTGTCAGCGGGGGGGCCGAATCATGAGCAGTTCTTC,CASSLSAGGPNHEQFF
TRBV11-2,.,TRBJ2-7,.,TGTGCCAGCAGCTTCTCGGTCTTTCCAGGAGGTTTCTACGAGCAGTACTTC,CASSFSVFPGGFYEQYF
TRBV7-9,.,TRBJ1-2,.,TGTGCCAGCAGCGCCAATACAGCTAACTATGGCTACACCTTC,CASSANTANYGYTF
TRBV7-2,.,TRBJ2-7,.,TGTGCCAGCAGCTTATCCCGGGACACTGAGCAGTACTTC,CASSLSRDTEQYF
TRBV19,.,TRBJ1-5,.,TGTGCCACCGCCGAAGGCCGGGATCAGCCCCAGCATTTT,CATAEGRDQPQHF
TRBV5-4,.,TRBJ2-7,.,TGTGCCAGCAGCACGAAACAGACCCGGACACTCTACGAGCAGTACTTC,CASSTKQTRTLYEQYF
TRBV7-8,.,TRBJ1-1,.,TGTGCCAGCAGCTTATTAGTACAGGCGTGGGCTGAAGCTTTCTTT,CASSLLVQAWAEAFF
TRBV7-9,.,TRBJ2-5,.,TGTGCCAGCAGCTTGGCAGCGCTGCAAGAGACCCAGTACTTC,CASSLAALQETQYF
TRBV28,.,TRBJ1-2,.,TGTGCCAGCAGTTCATCGACAGGTAGCTATGGCTACACCTTC,CASSSSTGSYGYTF
TRBV7-2,.,TRBJ2-3,.,TGTGCCAGCAGCTTAGGCGTAGGGGGGGCCCCAGATACGCAGTATTTT,CASSLGVGGAPDTQYF
TRBV7-2,.,TRBJ1-2,.,TGTGCCAGCAGCCCAGGCCAGGGCGCCTATGGCTACACCTTC,CASSPGQGAYGYTF
TRBV11-2,.,TRBJ1-5,.,TGTGCCAGCAGCTTATTCGGGGGGGATCAGCCCCAGCATTTT,CASSLFGGDQPQHF
TRBV7-9,.,TRBJ1-2,.,TGTGCCAGCAGCTTAGGAGTTGGACAGTCATACGATTATGGCTACACCTTC,CASSLGVGQSYDYGYTF
TRBV27,once,TRBJ1-2,.,TGTGCCAGCAGCTTTGGACGGAACTATGGCTACACCTTC,CASSFGRNYGYTF
TRBV7-8,.,TRBJ2-6,.,TGTGCCAGCAGCTTACAGGGCCCGAGCTCTGGGGCCAACGTCCTGACTTTC,CASSLQGPSSGANVLTF
TRBV9,.,TRBJ1-1,TRBD1,TGTGCCAGCAGCGCAGTACAGGGGGTCACTGAAGCTTTCTTT,CASSAVQGVTEAFF
TRBV9,.,TRBJ2-3,.,TGTGCCAGCAGCCACAGGGAGGGAGGCACAGATACGCAGTATTTT,CASSHREGGTDTQYF
TRBV7-8,.,TRBJ2-1,TRBD1,TGTGCCAGCAGCTTAGCCCCCAGGGGGCGTTGGAATGAGCAGTTCTTC,CASSLAPRGRWNEQFF
TRBV6-1,.,TRBJ1-2,TRBD1,TGTGCCAGCAAAAGGACAGGGTTAACTTGGTATGGCTACACCTTC,CASKRTGLTWYGYTF
TRBV5-1,.,TRBJ1-6,.,TGCGCCAGCAGCGCAACCGGGACAAAGGGTTCACCCCTCCACTTT,CASSATGTKGSPLHF
TRBV6-4,.,TRBJ2-3,.,TGTGCCAGCAGTCACCAGCTGTGGACAGATACGCAGTATTTT,CASSHQLWTDTQYF